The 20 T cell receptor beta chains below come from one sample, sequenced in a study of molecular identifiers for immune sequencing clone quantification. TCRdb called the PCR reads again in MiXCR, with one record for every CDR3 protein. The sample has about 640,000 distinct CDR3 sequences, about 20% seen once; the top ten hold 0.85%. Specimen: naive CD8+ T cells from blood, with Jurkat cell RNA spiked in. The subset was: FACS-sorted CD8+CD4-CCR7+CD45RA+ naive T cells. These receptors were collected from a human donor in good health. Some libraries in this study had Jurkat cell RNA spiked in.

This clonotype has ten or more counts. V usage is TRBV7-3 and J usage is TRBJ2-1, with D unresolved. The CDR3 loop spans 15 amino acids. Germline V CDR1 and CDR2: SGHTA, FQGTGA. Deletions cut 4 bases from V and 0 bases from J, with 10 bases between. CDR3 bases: TGTGCCAGCAGCTGGTCGGTGAGCTCCTACAATGAGCAGTTCTTC. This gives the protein CASSWSVSSYNEQFF.

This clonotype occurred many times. The CDR3 is CASGQGSEQYF. CDR3 nucleotides: TGTGCCAGCGGACAGGGTAGCGAGCAGTACTTC. The V call is TRBV2, the J call TRBJ2-7, with 8 bases lining up with TRBD1. The V gene's germline CDR1 is SNHLY and CDR2 FYNNEI. The ends lost 8 bases at V and 6 bases at J; junction bases unmatched: 3. The CDR3 loop spans 11 amino acids.

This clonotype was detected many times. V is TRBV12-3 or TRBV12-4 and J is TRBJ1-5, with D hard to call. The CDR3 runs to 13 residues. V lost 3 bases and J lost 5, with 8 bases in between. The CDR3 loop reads CASSFAGDQPQHF. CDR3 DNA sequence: TGTGCCAGCAGTTTCGCCGGGGATCAGCCCCAGCATTTT.

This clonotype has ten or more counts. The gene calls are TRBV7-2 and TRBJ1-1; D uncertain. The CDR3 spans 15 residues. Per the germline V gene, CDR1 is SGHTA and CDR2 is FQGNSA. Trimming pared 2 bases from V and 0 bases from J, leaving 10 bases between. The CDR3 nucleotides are TGTGCCAGCAGCTTATTGGCACAGATGAACACTGAAGCTTTCTTT. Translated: CASSLLAQMNTEAFF.

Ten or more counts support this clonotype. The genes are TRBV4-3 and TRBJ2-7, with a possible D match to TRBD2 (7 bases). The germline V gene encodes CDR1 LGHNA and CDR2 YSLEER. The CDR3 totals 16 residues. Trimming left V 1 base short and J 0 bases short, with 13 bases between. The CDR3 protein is CASSQGRGTTSYEQYF. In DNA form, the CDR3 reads TGCGCCAGCAGCCAAGGGCGGGGGACAACCTCCTACGAGCAGTACTTC.

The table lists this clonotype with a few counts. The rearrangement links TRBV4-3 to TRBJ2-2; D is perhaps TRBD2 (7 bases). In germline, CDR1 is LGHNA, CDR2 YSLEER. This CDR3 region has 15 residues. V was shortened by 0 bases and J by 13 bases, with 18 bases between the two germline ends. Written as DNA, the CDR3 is TGCGCCAGCAGCCAAGATGGGGGGGGCCCGCTTGGGCTGTTTTTT. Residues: CASSQDGGGPLGLFF.

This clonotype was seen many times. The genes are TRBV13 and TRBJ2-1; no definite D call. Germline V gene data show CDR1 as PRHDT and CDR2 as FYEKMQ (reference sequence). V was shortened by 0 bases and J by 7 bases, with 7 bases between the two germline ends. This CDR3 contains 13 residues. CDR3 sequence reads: CASSLGSGNEQFF. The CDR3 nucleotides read TGTGCCAGCAGCTTAGGCTCCGGAAATGAGCAGTTCTTC.

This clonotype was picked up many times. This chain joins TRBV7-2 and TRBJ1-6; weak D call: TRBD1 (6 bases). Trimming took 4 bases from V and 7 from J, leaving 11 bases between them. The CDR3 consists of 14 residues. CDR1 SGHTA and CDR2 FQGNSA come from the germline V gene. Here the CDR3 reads CASSSGQLNSPLHF. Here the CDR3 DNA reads TGTGCCAGCAGCTCCGGACAGCTAAATTCACCCCTCCACTTT. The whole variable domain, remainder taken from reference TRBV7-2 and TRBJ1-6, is GAGVSQSPSNKVTEKGKDVELRCDPISGHTALYWYRQSLGQGLEFLIYFQGNSAPDKSGLPSDRFSAERTGGSVSTLTIQRTQQEDSAVYLCASSSGQLNSPLHFGNGTRLTVT.

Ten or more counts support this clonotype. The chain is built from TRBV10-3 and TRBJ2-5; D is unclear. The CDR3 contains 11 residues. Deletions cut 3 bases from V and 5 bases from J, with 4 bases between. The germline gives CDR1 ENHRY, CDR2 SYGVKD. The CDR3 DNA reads TGTGCCATCAGTGACGAGGAGACCCAGTACTTC. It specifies CAISDEETQYF.

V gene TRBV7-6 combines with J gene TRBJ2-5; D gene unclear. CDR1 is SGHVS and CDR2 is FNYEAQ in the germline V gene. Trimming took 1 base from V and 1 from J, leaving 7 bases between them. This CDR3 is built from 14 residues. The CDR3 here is CASSLGRIQETQYF. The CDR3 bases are TGTGCCAGCAGCTTAGGCCGGATCCAAGAGACCCAGTACTTC.

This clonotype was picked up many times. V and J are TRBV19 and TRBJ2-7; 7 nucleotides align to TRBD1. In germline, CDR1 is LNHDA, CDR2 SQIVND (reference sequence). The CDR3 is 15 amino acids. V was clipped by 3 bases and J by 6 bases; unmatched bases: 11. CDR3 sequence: CASSIGTAASIEQYF. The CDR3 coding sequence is TGTGCCAGTAGTATCGGGACAGCAGCATCTATCGAGCAGTACTTC.

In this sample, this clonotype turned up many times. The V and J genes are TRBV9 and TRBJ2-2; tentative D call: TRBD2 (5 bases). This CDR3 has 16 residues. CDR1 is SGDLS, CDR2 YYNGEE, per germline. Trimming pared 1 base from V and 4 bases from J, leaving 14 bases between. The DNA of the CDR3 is TGTGCCAGCAGCGTAATCAGCGGCAGTACCACCGGGGAGCTGTTTTTT. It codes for CASSVISGSTTGELFF.

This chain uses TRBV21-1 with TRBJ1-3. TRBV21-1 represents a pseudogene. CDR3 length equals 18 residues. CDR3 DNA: TGTGCCAGCAGCAAAGCGGCCTCCCCACGATACTCTGGAAACGCCATATATTTT. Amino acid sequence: CASSKAASPRYSGNAIYF.

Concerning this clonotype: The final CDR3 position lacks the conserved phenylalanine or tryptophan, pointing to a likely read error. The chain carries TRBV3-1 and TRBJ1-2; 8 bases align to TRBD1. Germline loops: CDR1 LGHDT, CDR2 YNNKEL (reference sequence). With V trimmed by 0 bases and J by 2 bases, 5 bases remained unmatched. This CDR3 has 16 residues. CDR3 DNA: TGTGCCAGCAGCCAAGACGGGCAGGGGGCCAACTATGGCTACACCCTC. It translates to CASSQDGQGANYGYTL.

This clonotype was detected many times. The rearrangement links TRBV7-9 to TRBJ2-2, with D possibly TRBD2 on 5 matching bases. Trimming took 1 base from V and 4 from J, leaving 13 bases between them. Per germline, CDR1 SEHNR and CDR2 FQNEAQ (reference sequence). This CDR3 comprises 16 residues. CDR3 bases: TGTGCCAGCAGCTTAGTTTCCAGCGGATCCACCGGGGAGCTGTTTTTT. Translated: CASSLVSSGSTGELFF.

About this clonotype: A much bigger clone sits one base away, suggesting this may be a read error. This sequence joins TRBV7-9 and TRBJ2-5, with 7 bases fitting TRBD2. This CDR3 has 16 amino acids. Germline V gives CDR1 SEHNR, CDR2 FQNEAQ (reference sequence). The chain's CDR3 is CASSLAPSGRKEAQYF. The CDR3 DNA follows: TGTGCCAGCAGCTTAGCTCCTAGCGGAAGGAAAGAGGCCCAGTACTTC. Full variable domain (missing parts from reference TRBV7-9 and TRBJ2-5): DTGVSQNPRHKITKRGQNVTFRCDPISEHNRLYWYRQTLGQGPEFLTYFQNEAQLEKSRLLSDRFSAERPKGSFSTLEIQRTEQGDSAMYLCASSLAPSGRKEAQYFGPGTRLLVL.

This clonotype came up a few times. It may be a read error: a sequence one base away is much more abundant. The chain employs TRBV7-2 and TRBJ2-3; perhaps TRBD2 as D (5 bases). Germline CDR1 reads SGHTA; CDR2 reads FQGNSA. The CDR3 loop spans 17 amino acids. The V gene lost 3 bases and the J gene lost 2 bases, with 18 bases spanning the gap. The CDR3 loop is CASSFLFVGAYTDTQYF. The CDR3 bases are TGTGCCAGCAGCTTTCTTTTTGTGGGAGCATACACAGATACGCAGTATTTT. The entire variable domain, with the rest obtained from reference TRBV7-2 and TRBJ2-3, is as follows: GAGVSQSPSNKVTEKGKDVELRCDPISGHTALYWYRQSLGQGLEFLIYFQGNSAPDKSGLPSDRFSAERTGGSVSTLTIQRTQQEDSAVYLCASSFLFVGAYTDTQYFGPGTRLTVL.

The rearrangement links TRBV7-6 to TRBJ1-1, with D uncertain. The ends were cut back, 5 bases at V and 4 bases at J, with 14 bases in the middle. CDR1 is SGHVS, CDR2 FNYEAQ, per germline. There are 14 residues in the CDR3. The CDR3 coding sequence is TGTGCCAGCAGCCCGGGTAGTTGGGGCACTGAAGCTTTCTTT. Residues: CASSPGSWGTEAFF. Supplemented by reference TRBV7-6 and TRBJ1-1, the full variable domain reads GAGVSQSPRYKVTKRGQDVALRCDPISGHVSLYWYRQALGQGPEFLTYFNYEAQQDKSGLPNDRFSAERPEGSISTLTIQRTEQRDSAMYRCASSPGSWGTEAFFGQGTRLTVV.

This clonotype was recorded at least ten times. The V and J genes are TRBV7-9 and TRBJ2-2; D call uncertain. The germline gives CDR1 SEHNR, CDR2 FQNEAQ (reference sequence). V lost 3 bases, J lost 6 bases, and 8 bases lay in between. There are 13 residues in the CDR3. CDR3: CASSFPYPGELFF. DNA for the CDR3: TGTGCCAGCAGCTTTCCTTATCCCGGGGAGCTGTTTTTT.

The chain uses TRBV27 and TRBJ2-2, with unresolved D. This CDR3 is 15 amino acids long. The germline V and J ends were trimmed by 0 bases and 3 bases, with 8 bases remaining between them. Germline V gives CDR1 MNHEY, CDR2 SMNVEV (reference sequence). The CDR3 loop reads CASSLSGEYTGELFF. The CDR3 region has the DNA TGTGCCAGCAGTTTATCGGGCGAATACACCGGGGAGCTGTTTTTT.